The 18 T cell receptor beta chains given below trace back to one sample, sequenced in a study of blood T cell repertoires in COVID-19. Data came from immunoSEQ multiplex PCR; TCRdb stores just in-frame clones and leaves some out. The sample shows about 67,000 clones, more than 75% of them seen only once. The sequenced sample consisted of peripheral blood. The origin of the receptors is a woman aged 55-69 years with acute or convalescent COVID-19.

This clone was picked up a small number of times. The V call is TRBV5-6, the J call TRBJ2-1; D perhaps matches TRBD1 (6 bases). The CDR3 loop spans 19 amino acids. V lost 2 bases, J lost 0 bases, and 21 bases lay in between. CDR1 and CDR2 (germline): SGHDT, YYEEEE. The CDR3, as DNA: TGTGCCAGCAGCTTAGACGAGGGATGGGGGCAAAGCTCCTACAATGAGCAGTTCTTC. Protein: CASSLDEGWGQSSYNEQFF.

The chain joins TRBV7-9 to TRBJ1-2; weak D call: TRBD1 (6 bases). V lost 4 bases and J 4 bases, leaving 19 bases between the germline ends. The CDR3 runs 16 residues. Germline V gives CDR1 SEHNR, CDR2 FQNEAQ (reference sequence). The CDR3 sequence: CASSSPNPGQGYGYTF. Written as DNA, the CDR3 is TGTGCCAGCAGCTCCCCCAATCCGGGACAAGGCTATGGCTACACCTTC.

J is TRBJ2-3 and V is TRBV9, with D unresolved. The CDR3 spans 13 residues. Per germline, CDR1 SGDLS and CDR2 YYNGEE. Trimming stripped 0 bases from V and 2 bases from J, with 4 bases between. The CDR3 protein is CASSVVATDTQYF. CDR3 DNA sequence: TGTGCCAGCAGCGTAGTAGCCACAGATACGCAGTATTTT.

This rearrangement joins TRBV5-1 to TRBJ1-4, with D tentatively TRBD1 (6 bases). This CDR3 has 14 amino acids. CDR1 SGHRS and CDR2 YFSETQ come from the germline V gene. The ends were cut back, 3 bases at V and 8 bases at J, with 14 bases in the middle. CDR3 protein: CASSYDRQGEKLFF. The CDR3 nucleotides read TGCGCCAGCAGCTATGACAGGCAAGGAGAAAAACTGTTTTTT. Full variable domain (missing parts from reference TRBV5-1 and TRBJ1-4): KAGVTQTPRYLIKTRGQQVTLSCSPISGHRSVSWYQQTPGQGLQFLFEYFSETQRNKGNFPGRFSGRQFSNSRSEMNVSTLELGDSALYLCASSYDRQGEKLFFGSGTQLSVL.

This sequence joins TRBV5-1 and TRBJ2-2; 10 nucleotides line up with TRBD1. This CDR3 has 15 residues. The V and J ends lost 7 bases and 0 bases, in that order; junction bases with no gene match: 3. Germline CDR1 reads SGHRS; CDR2 reads YFSETQ. Here the CDR3 reads CASGGQGANTGELFF. The CDR3, as DNA: TGCGCCAGCGGCGGACAGGGGGCGAACACCGGGGAGCTGTTTTTT.

This clone came up a few times. The chain uses TRBV24-1 and TRBJ1-2, with no clear D. V was trimmed by 6 bases and J by 7 bases, leaving 14 bases between them. Germline V gene data show CDR1 as KGHDR and CDR2 as SFDVKD. This CDR3 spans 13 amino acids. The chain's CDR3 is CATSPINPSGYTF. Here the CDR3 DNA reads TGTGCCACCAGTCCAATCAACCCGAGTGGCTACACCTTC.

CDR3 in DNA: TGTGCCAGCACCGGAAGGGGGGGGATGTACAATGAGCAGTTCTTC. It specifies CASTGRGGMYNEQFF. The V and J genes are TRBV3-1 (or the pseudogene TRBV3-2) and TRBJ2-1, with D perhaps TRBD2 (7 bases). Germline assignment: CDR1 LGHDT and CDR2 YNNKEL (reference sequence). The CDR3 covers 15 residues. V lost 7 bases to trimming and J lost 4 bases, with 17 bases between them.

V gene TRBV28 combines with J gene TRBJ1-4; 10 bases align to TRBD1. Germline V lookup: CDR1 MDHEN, CDR2 SYDVKM. This CDR3 contains 16 residues. With V trimmed by 4 bases and J by 8 bases, 10 bases remained unmatched. The CDR3: CASSSTPGTGDEKLFF. CDR3 DNA: TGTGCCAGCAGTTCAACCCCAGGGACAGGGGACGAAAAACTGTTTTTT.

Relative to its sample, this clone is medium-sized. V usage is TRBV19 and J usage is TRBJ2-7, with 7 bases lining up with TRBD1. Germline CDR1 and CDR2: LNHDA and SQIVND (reference sequence). The CDR3 contains 14 residues. J lost 0 bases, V lost 3 bases, and 2 bases had no gene match. CDR3 nucleotide sequence: TGTGCCAGTAGTATTGCAGGGGGCTCCTACGAGCAGTACTTC. Translation gives CASSIAGGSYEQYF.

The CDR3 bases are TGCAGCGCGGGGAGTGATACCTATGGCTACACCTTC. Translation: CSAGSDTYGYTF. The chain links TRBV29-1 to TRBJ1-2; D unresolved. Looked up from germline, CDR1 is SQVTM and CDR2 is ANQGSEA. This CDR3 is built from 12 residues. V lost 7 bases, J lost 4 bases, and 13 bases lay in between. Full variable domain (rest looked up from reference TRBV29-1 and TRBJ1-2): SAVISQKPSRDICQRGTSLTIQCQVDSQVTMMFWYRQQPGQSLTLIATANQGSEATYESGFVIDKFPISRPNLTFSTLTVSNMSPEDSSIYLCSAGSDTYGYTFGSGTRLTVV.

The sample holds one count of this clone. The chain has TRBV12-3 or TRBV12-4 and TRBJ2-4; maybe TRBD2 (6 bases). Trimming left V 8 bases short and J 8 bases short, with 16 bases between. This CDR3 has 13 amino acids. The CDR3 is CASLRRGKDIQYF. For the CDR3, the DNA is TGTGCCAGCCTCCGCCGGGGGAAGGACATTCAGTACTTC.

The chain's CDR3 is CASSVAQGFGNTIYF. Written as DNA, the CDR3 is TGTGCCAGCAGCGTAGCTCAGGGTTTTGGAAACACCATATATTTT. The chain links TRBV9 to TRBJ1-3, with D possibly being TRBD1 (5 bases). The CDR3 totals 15 residues. Trimming removed 0 bases at V and 3 bases at J, with 10 bases between. Germline V gene data show CDR1 as SGDLS and CDR2 as YYNGEE.

In its sample, this clone was seen a few times. The chain joins TRBV12-3 or TRBV12-4 to TRBJ2-7, with TRBD1 identical over 7 bases. V shed 6 bases, J shed 7 bases, and the junction held 9 bases outside the gene matches. CDR3 length: 13 residues. CDR3 in amino acids: CASSRDSWREQYF. The CDR3 DNA is TGTGCCAGCAGCAGGGACAGTTGGAGGGAGCAGTACTTC.

The chain has TRBV6-5 and TRBJ1-2; 7 bases match TRBD1. The junction had 3 bases not matched to a gene; V was cut back by 6 bases and J by 8 bases. This CDR3 comprises 11 residues. Germline assignment: CDR1 MNHEY and CDR2 SVGAGI. CDR3 sequence (DNA): TGTGCCAGCAGCCCGGACAGGGGCTACACCTTC. This translates into CASSPDRGYTF.

The chain links TRBV9 to TRBJ1-2; TRBD1 might be the D (6 bases). CDR1 is SGDLS, CDR2 YYNGEE, per germline. The V and J ends lost 3 bases and 5 bases respectively, with 8 bases between them. The CDR3 runs 12 residues. The CDR3 region has the DNA TGTGCCAGCAGCGCAGGACAGTATGGCTACACCTTC. Translated: CASSAGQYGYTF.

The chain carries TRBV29-1 and TRBJ1-5; 7 positions agree with TRBD1. The germline CDR1 and CDR2 sequences are SQVTM and ANQGSEA. The CDR3 is made up of 15 amino acids. J lost 6 bases, V lost 7 bases, and 15 bases had no gene match. CDR3 sequence reads: CSGPSWQGVSQPQHF. The CDR3 region has the DNA TGCAGCGGACCCTCCTGGCAGGGGGTATCTCAGCCCCAGCATTTT.

Here the CDR3 reads CASSYRDPDTQYF. The DNA of the CDR3 is TGTGCCAGCAGCTACAGGGATCCAGATACGCAGTATTTT. The chain employs TRBV7-3 and TRBJ2-3; weak D call: TRBD1 (6 bases). Trimming left V 4 bases short and J 4 bases short, with 9 bases between. The CDR3 length is 13 residues. Germline-derived CDR1 and CDR2 are SGHTA and FQGTGA.

The chain has TRBV20-1 and TRBJ2-3, with TRBD2 as a possible D gene (5 bases). CDR1 is DFQATT and CDR2 is SNEGSKA in the germline V gene (reference sequence). The CDR3 has 14 amino acids. The V and J ends lost 3 bases and 1 base respectively, with 11 bases between them. In DNA form, the CDR3 reads TGCAGTGCTAGTCAACTAGTTCGCACAGATACGCAGTATTTT. It translates to CSASQLVRTDTQYF.